This T cell receptor (beta chain) appears in the sequencing data of a study of T cells in Graves' hyperthyroidism and ophthalmopathy (dated by TCRdb to the late 2010s). Background on the whole study: Peripheral blood samples were taken at the time of initial diagnosis, prior to any treatment. To identify TCR V-J signatures that set the groups apart, the researchers used a discovery cohort of 90 to 100 patients, made up of some 41 with Graves' ophthalmopathy and about 60 with stable Graves' hyperthyroidism. Whether ophthalmopathy could be predicted prospectively was tested in an independent validation cohort made up of 18 to 20 hyperthyroidism patients plus 17 patients who later progressed to ophthalmopathy. The roughly 90 discovery patients were divided at random into training and test sets in a 7:3 ratio. Thyroid tissue and blood T-cell repertoires from more than five Graves' hyperthyroidism patients were also compared in the study. After blood sampling, hyperthyroidism patients were treated with methimazole at a starting dose of 30 mg daily, and ophthalmopathy patients were treated with high-dose intravenous methylprednisolone. The paper describes TCR Vbeta CDR3 sequencing of 135 peripheral blood samples, made up of 43 ophthalmopathy patients, 70 to 75 hyperthyroidism patients and 17 progressor patients.

TCR beta CDR3 regions were amplified from RNA transcripts. A first-round RT-PCR of the TCR CDR3 used the HTBI primer set with the Qiagen OneStep RT-PCR kit. Libraries were constructed in a second round of multiplex PCR, after which size selection and purification were carried out. Libraries were sequenced paired-end with 100 bp reads on an Illumina HiSeq2000. The source study handled its data this way. SOAPnuke was used to process the raw data, throwing out any read that contained adapters or uncalled bases, had a mean Phred below 15, or lacked an exact constant-primer or identifier match. COPE v1.2.5 was used to merge high-quality paired reads, and clonotypes were defined as unique nucleotide sequences. MiTCR v1.1 was used to align clonotypes to the IMGT TRBV, TRBD and TRBJ reference segments. Only V-J combinations with frequency above 0.0001, covering about 99% of repertoires, were analysed. The TCS score was defined as the ratio of F50 (clonal expansion) to E x V (chaos), calculated using BLOSUM62-based TCRdist between CDR3 peptides within each V-J. Welch's t-statistics and random forest reduced just over 500 V-J features to around 14, which were used in a naive Bayes classifier (R e1071). TCRdb redid the processing of the public reads, applying fastp at Q25 and MiXCR, and retained in-frame beta chains. One record per CDR3 amino acid sequence lists the most common genes and DNA. V and J calls and clone size were set by TCRdb, not the authors. The sample table lists 700,000 or so distinct CDR3 sequences, over 15% of them with a count of one. The ten largest clonotypes hold under 10% of the sample.

From cysteine to phenylalanine, the CDR3 is 17 amino acids long. Only the CDR3 region is kept as DNA, spanning 51 bases read in frame from base 1. The germline V gene yields MDHEN for CDR1 and SYDVKM for CDR2. Trimming removed 3 bases from V and 8 bases from J, leaving 25 bases between the germline ends. This clonotype was recorded many times. The specificity of this receptor is unknown. The sample holds no much larger clone one base away, and base qualities are not on file. Stable Graves' hyperthyroidism was defined as no progression to ophthalmopathy during 18 months of follow-up. The hyperthyroidism patients were between 18 and 65 years old and newly diagnosed, with a disease duration of less than 2 months. The study excluded patients with uncontrolled infections, other autoimmune diseases, pregnancy or lactation. Diagnoses relied on clinical symptoms, serum thyroxine and TRAb, thyroid ultrasound and orbital computed tomography. PBMCs were separated from approximately 10 ml of fresh peripheral blood using Ficoll-Paque density gradient centrifugation. Trizol reagent was used to extract total RNA, and RNA quality was then checked on an Agilent 2100 Bioanalyzer.

Here is what the overall study found, with its caveats: Most expanded thyroid clonotypes (frequency above 0.001) were also found in blood, which suggests that blood repertoires may mirror thyroid immune responses. Sample size was not statistically predetermined, and blinding of investigators to group allocation was not performed. In cross-validation, a model built on a 13 V-J signature told ophthalmopathy apart from stable hyperthyroidism with under 90% sensitivity and roughly 81% specificity, and in testing the same model reached 80%/75%. During validation, the model predicted progression to ophthalmopathy a median of approximately 6.5 months ahead of onset, with 60% to 71% sensitivity and around 72% specificity.

The sample comprised blood. This receptor chain uses TRBV28 and TRBJ1-2; the D region possibly corresponds to TRBD1 (6 bases align). The TCR sequence derives from a man between 18 and 35 years old with Graves' hyperthyroidism. The nucleotide sequence is given as TGTGCCAGCAGTTTCCAAGGGGTTGTCGGGGGCGGATTAGGCTACACCTTC. The resulting protein is CASSFQGVVGGGLGYTF.